This TCR beta chain appears in the sequencing data of a study of T cell responses to AZD1222 COVID-19 vaccine. Generated by immunoSEQ multiplex PCR, the TCRdb table keeps only in-frame clones and is missing some. Here the sample spans roughly 140,000 clones, 85% to 95% being singletons. V shed 0 bases and J 8 bases; nucleotides not matched to a gene: 3. This CDR3 region has 14 residues. Looked up from germline, CDR1 is SGHTA and CDR2 is FQGNSA. V and J are TRBV7-2 and TRBJ2-1, with 8 bases fitting TRBD2. The receptor was derived from an adult in good health. The starting material was peripheral blood, obtained on day 0 of AZD1222 vaccination. The CDR3 is CASSLASGVDEQFF. The CDR3 nucleotides read TGTGCCAGCAGCTTAGCTAGCGGGGTGGATGAGCAGTTCTTC.